The 10 T cell receptor beta chains below all came from one sample that was sequenced in a study of blood T cell repertoires in COVID-19 (dated by TCRdb to about 2020). Libraries came from the immunoSEQ multiplex PCR assay. TCRdb stores this immuneACCESS table with in-frame sequences only. Part of the clones is absent; in the studies checked, under half of the shortfall reflects unresolved V genes, and no reason is known for the rest. The sample table contains over 110,000 clones; only one count was recorded for roughly four fifths of them. The ten most abundant clones make up about 12% of the sample. The sequencing sample was made of peripheral blood. All receptors come from an elderly man with acute or convalescent COVID-19.

The chain couples TRBV5-4 to TRBJ1-2, with D tentatively TRBD1 (5 bases). Deletions cut 5 bases from V and 7 bases from J, with 12 bases between. Germline loops: CDR1 SGHNT, CDR2 YYREEE (reference sequence). The CDR3 sequence is 12 residues long. The CDR3 loop reads CASSSYRSGYTF. The DNA for the CDR3 is TGTGCCAGCAGTTCTTACAGGAGTGGCTACACCTTC.

The chain couples TRBV2 to TRBJ1-1; TRBD1 matches at 9 bases. Germline values: CDR1 SNHLY, CDR2 FYNNEI. V lost 5 bases to trimming and J lost 4 bases; unmatched junction nucleotides: 5. The CDR3 runs to 14 residues. The CDR3, as DNA: TGTGCCAGCAGTCTACTGACAGGGGGCACTGAAGCTTTCTTT. Amino acid sequence: CASSLLTGGTEAFF.

The chain combines TRBV5-1 with TRBJ2-5; the match to TRBD1 covers 9 bases. The CDR3 sequence is 17 residues long. The trim removed 2 bases at V and 4 bases at J, leaving 12 bases unmatched. Germline CDR1 is SGHRS and CDR2 is YFSETQ. The CDR3 region is CASSLGDRASVVETQYF. The CDR3 nucleotides are TGCGCCAGCAGCTTAGGGGACAGGGCGTCAGTAGTAGAGACCCAGTACTTC.

The chain is built from TRBV27 and TRBJ2-1; possible D gene TRBD1, 6 bases. This CDR3 spans 17 amino acids. CDR1 MNHEY and CDR2 SMNVEV come from the germline V gene (reference sequence). V was clipped by 5 bases and J by 3 bases, with 20 bases between them. The CDR3 DNA reads as TGTGCCAGCAGTCCAGGGGCCTCTAAGTCGGGCTACAATGAGCAGTTCTTC. Amino acid sequence: CASSPGASKSGYNEQFF.

The V and J genes are TRBV27 and TRBJ2-7; unclear D gene. V was cut by 2 bases and J by 0 bases, with 11 bases left in between. The CDR3 contains 15 residues. CDR1 is MNHEY, CDR2 SMNVEV, per germline (reference sequence). The CDR3 DNA follows: TGTGCCAGCAGTTTAGGTAACGGTCGCTCCTACGAGCAGTACTTC. This gives the protein CASSLGNGRSYEQYF.

This clone was counted ten times or more. V and J are TRBV7-3 and TRBJ2-3; 7 bases agree with TRBD1. In germline, CDR1 is SGHTA, CDR2 FQGTGA. J gave up 6 bases and V 5 bases, and 5 bases lay outside the gene matches. The CDR3 spans 13 residues. The CDR3 bases are TGTGCCAGCAGCCTCCGGGACAGCGATACGCAGTATTTT. Its protein product is CASSLRDSDTQYF.

The rearrangement joins TRBV27 to TRBJ2-5; possibly TRBD2 for D (7 bases). With 5 bases removed from V and 5 bases from J, the gap between germline ends came to 21 bases. The CDR3 has 16 amino acids. The V gene's germline CDR1 is MNHEY and CDR2 SMNVEV (reference sequence). The CDR3 coding sequence is TGTGCCAGCAGTCTAACCGGAGGGGGGGCCGGGGAGACCCAGTACTTC. Translated: CASSLTGGGAGETQYF.

The chain recombines TRBV18 with TRBJ2-4; TRBD1 agrees at 8 bases. CDR1 and CDR2 from the germline V gene are KGHSH and LQKENI. The ends lost 6 bases at V and 2 bases at J; junction bases unmatched: 12. There are 17 residues in the CDR3. For the CDR3, the DNA is TGTGCCAGCTCCCCGACAGGGGCCCGGGAATCCAAAAACATTCAGTACTTC. This translates into CASSPTGARESKNIQYF. The full variable domain, completed using reference TRBV18 and TRBJ2-4, is NAGVMQNPRHLVRRRGQEARLRCSPMKGHSHVYWYRQLPEEGLKFMVYLQKENIIDESGMPKERFSAEFPKEGPSILRIQQVVRGDSAAYFCASSPTGARESKNIQYFGAGTRLSVL.

This chain uses TRBV24-1 with TRBJ2-5; 7 bases align to TRBD1. This CDR3 spans 15 amino acids. The V gene end was trimmed by 4 bases and the J gene end by 2 bases; junction bases not matched to a gene: 6. CDR1 KGHDR and CDR2 SFDVKD come from the germline V gene. The chain's CDR3 is CATSDRTGQQETQYF. The DNA for the CDR3 is TGTGCCACCAGTGACCGGACAGGTCAACAAGAGACCCAGTACTTC.

V gene TRBV5-1 combines with J gene TRBJ2-1; D is possibly TRBD1 (5 bases). The CDR3 is made up of 14 amino acids. V was clipped by 0 bases and J by 6 bases, with 10 bases between them. The germline V gene has CDR1 SGHRS and CDR2 YFSETQ. The CDR3 loop reads CASSLGAQGNEQFF. DNA for the CDR3: TGCGCCAGCAGCTTGGGTGCTCAGGGCAATGAGCAGTTCTTC.